The 2 T cell receptor beta chains below were found in one sample sequenced in a study of identical twins. TCRdb analysed the 5' RACE reads with MiXCR anew, one entry per CDR3 protein. Seen here are 1.5 million to 2 million distinct CDR3 sequences, under 35% observed once, and the top ten hold 0.25% to 0.3%. Sequenced input: cord blood. These receptors originate from a newborn girl in good health.

This clonotype occurred a few times. The chain employs TRBV29-1 and TRBJ1-1; the D gene is possibly TRBD1 (6 bases). The CDR3 sequence is 13 residues long. Germline CDR1 SQVTM, CDR2 ANQGSEA. The ends were cut back, 8 bases at V and 1 base at J, with 14 bases in the middle. The CDR3 DNA follows: TGCAGCACCCGAAGGGGGACGAACACTGAAGCTTTCTTT. It translates to CSTRRGTNTEAFF.

This clonotype was detected only a few times. The CDR3: CASSFIGGNSPLHF. The CDR3 DNA follows: TGTGCCAGCAGTTTTATTGGGGGGAATTCACCCCTCCACTTT. The chain is built from TRBV12-3 or TRBV12-4 and TRBJ1-6, with a weak D call TRBD1 (5 bases). The CDR3 runs to 14 residues. Trimming removed 3 bases at V and 7 bases at J, with 10 bases between.